The rows below give T cell receptor beta chains drawn from one sample of a study of blood T cell repertoires in COVID-19. Method: immunoSEQ multiplex PCR; TCRdb's copy keeps in-frame clones and lacks some. This sample has 240,000 or so clones; roughly 90% occur once, and the top ten carry approximately 0.8%. Material: peripheral blood. The receptors come from a woman aged 30 to 39 with acute or convalescent COVID-19. The CDR3 runs from the conserved cysteine through the conserved F or W.

V gene: TRBV15; CDR3 protein: CATSGLGTSDTNTGELFF
V gene: TRBV5-5; CDR3 protein: CASSLDEGTAAYEQYF
V gene: TRBV19; CDR3 protein: CASSDHRSPTEAFF
V gene: TRBV5-1; CDR3 protein: CASSRGQNTGELFF
V gene: TRBV3-1/TRBV3-2; CDR3 protein: CASSHKSSGRAAETQYF
V gene: TRBV7-9; CDR3 protein: CASSLGPGEQYF
V gene: TRBV5-8; CDR3 protein: CASSLDSSGNTIYF
V gene: TRBV7-2; CDR3 protein: CASSLFRAGGVQPQHF
V gene: TRBV19; CDR3 protein: CASSRGGYQPQHF
V gene: TRBV27; CDR3 protein: CASSTGPGGGQPQHF
V gene: TRBV5-4; CDR3 protein: CASSLGVLEKEQYF
V gene: TRBV5-8; CDR3 protein: CASTLGHRQKNTGELFF
V gene: TRBV29-1; CDR3 protein: CSVLSRGTGNYGYTF
V gene: TRBV5-1; CDR3 protein: CASTSGSSYNSPLHF
V gene: TRBV5-6; CDR3 protein: CASSAGGLTNEKLFF
V gene: TRBV30; CDR3 protein: CAWSVPRSWRETYNEQFF
V gene: TRBV24-1; CDR3 protein: CASQIGTGLATNEKLFF
V gene: TRBV3-1/TRBV3-2; CDR3 protein: CASSQSTGSYNEQFF
V gene: TRBV6-5; CDR3 protein: CASSQDTFGETQYF
V gene: TRBV6-5; CDR3 protein: CASSYSSSISYEQYF
V gene: TRBV30; CDR3 protein: CAWGDTGLSHNEQFF
V gene: TRBV25-1; CDR3 protein: CASNRQGKAFF
V gene: TRBV5-6; CDR3 protein: CASSSLPGQGLGGYTF
V gene: TRBV11-2; CDR3 protein: CASSQTRTRGNNEQFF
V gene: TRBV7-3; CDR3 protein: CASSPGRGSSYEQYF
V gene: TRBV11-2; CDR3 protein: CASSHTRGQNYEQYF
V gene: TRBV9; CDR3 protein: CASSPTSATYNEQFF
V gene: TRBV7-2; CDR3 protein: CASSLGSSGYDTQYF
V gene: TRBV6-1; CDR3 protein: CASSEGSDSNQPQHF
V gene: TRBV20-1; CDR3 protein: CSASWGRGETQYF
V gene: TRBV2; CDR3 protein: CASRRTRDLYNEQFF
V gene: TRBV12-3/TRBV12-4; CDR3 protein: CASSLYGRKQFF
V gene: TRBV16; CDR3 protein: CASSQDRGPNTF
V gene: TRBV4-3; CDR3 protein: CASSPETVMRGYTF
V gene: TRBV6-5; CDR3 protein: CASSYSSDEQFF
V gene: TRBV19; CDR3 protein: CASSVGTASYEQYF
V gene: TRBV5-4; CDR3 protein: CASSFEGGNQPQHF
V gene: TRBV4-3; CDR3 protein: CASSRLTGGANEKLFF
V gene: TRBV5-4; CDR3 protein: CASSHPGQGVGYTF